This entry describes one TCR beta chain. This entry comes from a study of blood T cell repertoires in COVID-19. About the study: PBMCs, B-cell-depleted T cells, or T cells provided the cDNA or gDNA that made up the material.

Authors' data handling: Using reference gene primer amplification, nucleated cell counts were estimated. Sequenced by immunoSEQ multiplex PCR; TCRdb stores in-frame clones only, minus some. That table supplies the V and J calls and clone size; D and trimming were determined from the DNA. The table records tens of thousands of clones, approximately 80% of them present only once. The CDR3 is 16 residues long. Germline V lookup: CDR1 SGHRS, CDR2 YFSETQ. V lost 2 bases and J lost 0; bases outside the gene matches: 5. Seattle participants joined during active infection and were tracked over time. Sequencing used peripheral blood. The V call is TRBV5-1, the J call TRBJ2-3, with 8 bases aligning to TRBD2. The TCR was taken from a young man with COVID-19, enrolled during active disease. For the CDR3, the DNA is TGCGCCAGCAGCTTACAATCTAGCGGGAGCACAGATACGCAGTATTTT. It translates to CASSLQSSGSTDTQYF.